These 2 T cell receptor beta chains were sequenced from one sample in a study of T cells in Graves' hyperthyroidism and ophthalmopathy. RNA transcripts provided the source from which TCR beta CDR3 regions were amplified. During a first-round RT-PCR of the TCR CDR3, the HTBI primer set was used. TCRdb independently ran MiXCR on the multiplex PCR reads; one entry per CDR3 protein. The sample records more than 350,000 distinct CDR3 sequences, roughly 15% being singletons. The specimen was blood. These TCRs come from a woman aged 55-75 years with Graves' ophthalmopathy.

V is TRBV28 and J is TRBJ1-6; TRBD1 aligns across 9 bases. V dropped 9 bases and J dropped 8; count of bases not matched to a gene: 5. CDR1 MDHEN and CDR2 SYDVKM come from the germline V gene. The CDR3 has 13 residues. The CDR3 here is CARSDRGDSPLHF. The DNA of the CDR3 is TGTGCCAGATCGGACAGGGGAGATTCACCCCTCCACTTT. The full variable domain, rest sourced from reference TRBV28 and TRBJ1-6, is DVKVTQSSRYLVKRTGEKVFLECVQDMDHENMFWYRQDPGLGLRLIYFSYDVKMKEKGDIPEGYSVSREKKERFSLILESASTNQTSMYLCARSDRGDSPLHFGNGTRLTVT.

This clonotype was seen more than once but under ten times. This chain joins TRBV2 and TRBJ2-7, with D possibly being TRBD2 (6 bases). There are 16 residues in the CDR3. The V end was cut by 0 bases, the J end by 0 bases, with 12 bases between. CDR1 and CDR2 from the germline V gene are SNHLY and FYNNEI. The CDR3 region has the DNA TGTGCCAGCAGTGAAGCGAGTAGCGGTTACTCCTACGAGCAGTACTTC. Its protein product is CASSEASSGYSYEQYF.